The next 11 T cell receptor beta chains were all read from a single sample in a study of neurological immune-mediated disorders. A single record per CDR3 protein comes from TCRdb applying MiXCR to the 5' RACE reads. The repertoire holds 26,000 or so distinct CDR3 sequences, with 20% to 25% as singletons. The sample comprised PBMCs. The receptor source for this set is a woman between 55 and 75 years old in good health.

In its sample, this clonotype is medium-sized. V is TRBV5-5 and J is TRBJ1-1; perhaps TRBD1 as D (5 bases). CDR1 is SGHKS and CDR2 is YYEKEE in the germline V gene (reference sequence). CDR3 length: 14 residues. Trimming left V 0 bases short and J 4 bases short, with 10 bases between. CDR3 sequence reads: CASSLVGRSTEAFF. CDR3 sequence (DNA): TGTGCCAGCAGCTTGGTGGGGCGCAGCACTGAAGCTTTCTTT.

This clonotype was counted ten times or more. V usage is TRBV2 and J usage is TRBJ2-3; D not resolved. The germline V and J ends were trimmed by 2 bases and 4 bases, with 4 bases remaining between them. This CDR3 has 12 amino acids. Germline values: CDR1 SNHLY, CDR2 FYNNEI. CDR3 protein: CASSEFPDTQYF. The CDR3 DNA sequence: TGTGCCAGCAGTGAATTCCCAGATACGCAGTATTTT.

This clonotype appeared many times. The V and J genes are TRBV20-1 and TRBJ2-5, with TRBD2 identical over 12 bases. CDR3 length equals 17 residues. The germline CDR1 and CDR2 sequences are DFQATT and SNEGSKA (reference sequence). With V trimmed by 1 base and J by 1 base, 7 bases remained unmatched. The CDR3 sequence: CSARAPVGLAGQETQYF. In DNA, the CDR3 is TGCAGTGCTAGAGCTCCGGTGGGACTAGCGGGCCAAGAGACCCAGTACTTC.

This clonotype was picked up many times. Written as DNA, the CDR3 is TGTGCCAGCAGTTCTTCCGGGAGCAGCTACGAGCAGTACTTC. Its protein product is CASSSSGSSYEQYF. This rearrangement joins TRBV12-3 or TRBV12-4 to TRBJ2-7; maybe TRBD2 (6 bases). Trimming took off 4 bases at V and 3 bases at J, with 13 bases between the two ends. The CDR3 is 14 residues long.

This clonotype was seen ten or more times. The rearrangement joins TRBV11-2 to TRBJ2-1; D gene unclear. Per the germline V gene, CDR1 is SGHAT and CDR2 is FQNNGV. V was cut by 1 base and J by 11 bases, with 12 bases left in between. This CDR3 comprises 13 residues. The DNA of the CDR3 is TGTGCCAGCAGCTTAGTTATAAAAGGGCAGCAGTTCTTC. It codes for CASSLVIKGQQFF.

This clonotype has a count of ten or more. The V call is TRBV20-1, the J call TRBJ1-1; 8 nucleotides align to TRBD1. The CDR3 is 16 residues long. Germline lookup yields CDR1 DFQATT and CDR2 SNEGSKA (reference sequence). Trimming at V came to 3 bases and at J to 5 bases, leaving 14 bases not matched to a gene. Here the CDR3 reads CSASVAGGEFRTEAFF. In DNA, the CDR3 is TGCAGTGCTAGTGTCGCAGGGGGCGAATTTAGGACTGAAGCTTTCTTT.

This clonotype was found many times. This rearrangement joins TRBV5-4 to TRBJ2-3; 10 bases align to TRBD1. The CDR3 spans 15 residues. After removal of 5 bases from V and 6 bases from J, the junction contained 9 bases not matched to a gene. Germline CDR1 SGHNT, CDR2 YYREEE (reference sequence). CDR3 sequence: CASRRDRGLRDTQYF. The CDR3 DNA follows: TGTGCCAGCAGACGAGACAGGGGGCTACGGGATACGCAGTATTTT. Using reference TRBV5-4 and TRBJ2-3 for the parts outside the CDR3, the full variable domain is ETGVTQSPTHLIKTRGQQVTLRCSSQSGHNTVSWYQQALGQGPQFIFQYYREEENGRGNFPPRFSGLQFPNYSSELNVNALELDDSALYLCASRRDRGLRDTQYFGPGTRLTVL.

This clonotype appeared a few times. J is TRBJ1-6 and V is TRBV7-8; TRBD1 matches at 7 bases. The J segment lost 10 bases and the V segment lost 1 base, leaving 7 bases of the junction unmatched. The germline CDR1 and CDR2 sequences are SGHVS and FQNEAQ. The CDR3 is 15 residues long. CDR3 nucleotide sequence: TGTGCCAGCAGCTTAGGGACAGGCGGTCGGTCACCCCTCCACTTT. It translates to CASSLGTGGRSPLHF.

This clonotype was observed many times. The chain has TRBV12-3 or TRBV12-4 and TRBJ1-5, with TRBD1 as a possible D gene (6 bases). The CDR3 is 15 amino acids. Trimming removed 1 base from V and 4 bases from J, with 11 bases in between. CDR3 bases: TGTGCCAGCAGTTTAGGTGACAGGAGTAATCAGCCCCAGCATTTT. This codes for CASSLGDRSNQPQHF.

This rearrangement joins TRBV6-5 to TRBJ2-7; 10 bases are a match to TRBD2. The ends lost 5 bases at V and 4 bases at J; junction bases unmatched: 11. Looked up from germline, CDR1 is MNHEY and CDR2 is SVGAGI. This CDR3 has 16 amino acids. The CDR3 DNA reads TGTGCCAGCAGTCCTCGTACTAGCGGGGAAATATACGAGCAGTACTTC. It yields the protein CASSPRTSGEIYEQYF.

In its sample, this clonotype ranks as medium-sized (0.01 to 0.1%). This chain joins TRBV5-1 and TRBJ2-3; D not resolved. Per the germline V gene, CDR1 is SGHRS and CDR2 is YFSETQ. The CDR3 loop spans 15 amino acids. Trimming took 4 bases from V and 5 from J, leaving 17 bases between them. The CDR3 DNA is TGCGCCAGCAGCGATTACGCCCCAACGGGAGATACGCAGTATTTT. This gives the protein CASSDYAPTGDTQYF.